The subject of this entry is one T cell receptor beta chain. The entry originates in a study of cytomegalovirus exposure and HLA in healthy donors. Use of 60 Vbeta and 13 Jbeta primers characterized the PCR. Sequenced by immunoSEQ multiplex PCR; TCRdb stores in-frame clones only, minus some. The sample lists around 160,000 clones, around four fifths occurring once. Trimming stripped 6 bases from V and 6 bases from J, with 9 bases between. Per germline, CDR1 SEHNR and CDR2 FQNEAQ (reference sequence). The CDR3 contains 12 residues. The V call is TRBV7-9, the J call TRBJ1-5; D possibly corresponds to TRBD1 (5 bases). Sequenced material: PBMCs. The TCR sequence derives from a man between 18 and 29 years old in good health and CMV-seropositive. CDR3 in amino acids: CASSGQGQPQHF. The CDR3 DNA reads TGTGCCAGCAGTGGTCAGGGTCAGCCCCAGCATTTT.